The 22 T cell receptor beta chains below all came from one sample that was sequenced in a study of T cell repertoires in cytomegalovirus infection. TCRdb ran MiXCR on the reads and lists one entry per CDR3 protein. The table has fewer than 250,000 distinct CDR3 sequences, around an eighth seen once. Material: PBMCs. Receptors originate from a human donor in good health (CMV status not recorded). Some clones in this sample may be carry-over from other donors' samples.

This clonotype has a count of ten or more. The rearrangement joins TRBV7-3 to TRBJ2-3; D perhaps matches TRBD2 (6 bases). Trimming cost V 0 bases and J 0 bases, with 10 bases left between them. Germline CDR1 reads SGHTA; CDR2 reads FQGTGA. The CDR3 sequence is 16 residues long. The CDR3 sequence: CASSLTPGLSTDTQYF. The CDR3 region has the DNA TGTGCCAGCAGCTTAACTCCGGGACTCAGCACAGATACGCAGTATTTT.

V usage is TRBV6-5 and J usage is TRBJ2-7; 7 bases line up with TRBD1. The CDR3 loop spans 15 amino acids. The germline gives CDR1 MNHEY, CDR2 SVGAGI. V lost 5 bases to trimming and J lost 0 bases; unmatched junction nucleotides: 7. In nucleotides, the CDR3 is TGTGCCAGCAGTCCCGGGACAGTTAGCTCCTACGAGCAGTACTTC. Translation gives CASSPGTVSSYEQYF.

The DNA of the CDR3 is TGTGCCAGCAGCTCCGGACTAGGGGTTTACAATGAGCAGTTCTTC. This translates into CASSSGLGVYNEQFF. The rearrangement links TRBV7-3 to TRBJ2-1, with 7 bases matching TRBD2. Unmatched junction bases numbered 7, after V lost 4 bases and J lost 4 bases. Germline V gene sequence: CDR1 SGHTA, CDR2 FQGTGA. The CDR3 consists of 15 residues.

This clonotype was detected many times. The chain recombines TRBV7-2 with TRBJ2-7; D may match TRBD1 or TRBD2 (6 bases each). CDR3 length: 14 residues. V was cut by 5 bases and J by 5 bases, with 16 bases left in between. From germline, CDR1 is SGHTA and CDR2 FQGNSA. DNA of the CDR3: TGTGCCAGCAGCCCGTGGGGGGCAGGCGACGAGCAGTACTTC. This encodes CASSPWGAGDEQYF.

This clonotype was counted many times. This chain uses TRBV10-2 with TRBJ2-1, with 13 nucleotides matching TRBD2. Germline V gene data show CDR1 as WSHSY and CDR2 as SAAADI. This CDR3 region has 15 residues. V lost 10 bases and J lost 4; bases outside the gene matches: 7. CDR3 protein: CATRTSGSRYNEQFF. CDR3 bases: TGCGCCACCCGGACTAGCGGGAGTAGGTACAATGAGCAGTTCTTC.

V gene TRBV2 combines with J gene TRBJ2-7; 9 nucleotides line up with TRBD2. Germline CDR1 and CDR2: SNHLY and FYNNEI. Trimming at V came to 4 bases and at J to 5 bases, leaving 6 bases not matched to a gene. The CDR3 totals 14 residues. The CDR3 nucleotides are TGTGCCAGCAGTGTAGGCGGACTAGCGAACGAGCAGTACTTC. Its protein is CASSVGGLANEQYF.

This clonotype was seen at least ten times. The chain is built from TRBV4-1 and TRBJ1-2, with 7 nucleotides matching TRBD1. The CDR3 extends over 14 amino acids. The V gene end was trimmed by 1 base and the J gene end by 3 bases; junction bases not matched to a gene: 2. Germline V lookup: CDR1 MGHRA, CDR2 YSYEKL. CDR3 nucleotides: TGCGCCAGCAGCCAAGTCGGACAGGACTATGGCTACACCTTC. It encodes CASSQVGQDYGYTF.

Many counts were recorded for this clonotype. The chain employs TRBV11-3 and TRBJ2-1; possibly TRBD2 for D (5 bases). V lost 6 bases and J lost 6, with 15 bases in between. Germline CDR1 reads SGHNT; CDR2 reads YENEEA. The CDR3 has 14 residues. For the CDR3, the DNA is TGTGCCAGCAGTTCTAGCCGCTACACCAATGAGCAGTTCTTC. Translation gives CASSSSRYTNEQFF.

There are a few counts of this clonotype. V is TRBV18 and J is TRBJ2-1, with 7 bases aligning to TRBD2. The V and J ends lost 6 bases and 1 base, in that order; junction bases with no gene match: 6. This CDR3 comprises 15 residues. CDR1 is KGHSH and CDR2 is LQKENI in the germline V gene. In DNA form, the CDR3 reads TGTGCCAGCTCCCCCCGGGAGGATTCCTACAATGAGCAGTTCTTC. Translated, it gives CASSPREDSYNEQFF.

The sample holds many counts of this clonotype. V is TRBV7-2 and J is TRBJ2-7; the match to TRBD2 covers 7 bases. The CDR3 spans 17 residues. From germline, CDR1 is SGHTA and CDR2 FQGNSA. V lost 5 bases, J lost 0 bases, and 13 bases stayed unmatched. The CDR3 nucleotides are TGTGCCAGCAGCCCAGAGGTGGGCGGGAGCTTCTCCTACGAGCAGTACTTC. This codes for CASSPEVGGSFSYEQYF.

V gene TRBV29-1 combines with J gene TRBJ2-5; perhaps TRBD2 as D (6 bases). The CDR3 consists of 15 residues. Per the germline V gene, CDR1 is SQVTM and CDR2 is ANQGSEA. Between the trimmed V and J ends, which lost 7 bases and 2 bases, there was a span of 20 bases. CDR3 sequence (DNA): TGCAGCGCCGGGGACTGGGCAGGGCCGCAAGAGACCCAGTACTTC. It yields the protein CSAGDWAGPQETQYF.

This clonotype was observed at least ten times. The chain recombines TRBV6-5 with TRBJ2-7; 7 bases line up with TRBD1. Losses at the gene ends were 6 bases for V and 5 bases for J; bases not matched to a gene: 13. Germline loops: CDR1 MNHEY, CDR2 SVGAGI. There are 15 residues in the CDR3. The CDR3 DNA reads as TGTGCCAGCAGGCTTTCTCCGGGACAGAAGGACGAGCAGTACTTC. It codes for CASRLSPGQKDEQYF.

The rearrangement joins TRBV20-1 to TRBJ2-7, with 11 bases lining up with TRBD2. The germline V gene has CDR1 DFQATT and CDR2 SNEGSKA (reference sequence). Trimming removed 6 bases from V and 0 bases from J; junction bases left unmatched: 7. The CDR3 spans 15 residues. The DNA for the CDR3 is TGCAGTGCCCAGGGGGGACTAGCGGCCTCCTACGAGCAGTACTTC. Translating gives CSAQGGLAASYEQYF.

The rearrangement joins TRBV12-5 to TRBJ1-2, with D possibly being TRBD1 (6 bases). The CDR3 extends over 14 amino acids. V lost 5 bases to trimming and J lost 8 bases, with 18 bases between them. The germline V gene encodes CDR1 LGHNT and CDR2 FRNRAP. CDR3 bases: TGTGCTAGTGGTCTCGACGAGGGGGTAGGGGGCTACACCTTC. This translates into CASGLDEGVGGYTF.

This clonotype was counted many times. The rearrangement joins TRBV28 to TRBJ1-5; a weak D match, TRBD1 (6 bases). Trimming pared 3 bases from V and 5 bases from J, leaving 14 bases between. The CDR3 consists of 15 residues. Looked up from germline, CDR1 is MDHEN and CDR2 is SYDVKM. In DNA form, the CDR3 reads TGTGCCAGCAGTTTGTCGAACCCAGGGGATCAGCCCCAGCATTTT. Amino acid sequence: CASSLSNPGDQPQHF.

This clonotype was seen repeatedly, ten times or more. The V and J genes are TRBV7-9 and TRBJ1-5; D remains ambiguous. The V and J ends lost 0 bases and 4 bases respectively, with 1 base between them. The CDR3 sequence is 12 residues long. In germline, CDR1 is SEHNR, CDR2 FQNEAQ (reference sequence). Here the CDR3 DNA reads TGTGCCAGCAGCTTAGCGAATCAGCCCCAGCATTTT. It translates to CASSLANQPQHF.

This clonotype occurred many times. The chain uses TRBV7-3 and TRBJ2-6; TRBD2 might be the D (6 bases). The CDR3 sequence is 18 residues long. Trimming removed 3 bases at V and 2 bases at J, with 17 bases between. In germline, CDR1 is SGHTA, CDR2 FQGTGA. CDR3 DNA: TGTGCCAGCAGCTTGGCGGGACCCCCGCGAGCTGGGGCCAACGTCCTGACTTTC. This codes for CASSLAGPPRAGANVLTF.

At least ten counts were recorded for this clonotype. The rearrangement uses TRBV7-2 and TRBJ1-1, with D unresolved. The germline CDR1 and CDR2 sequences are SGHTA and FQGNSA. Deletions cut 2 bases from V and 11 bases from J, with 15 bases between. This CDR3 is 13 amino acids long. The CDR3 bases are TGTGCCAGCAGCTTAATAGCGGGGAGGGTGGCTTTCTTT. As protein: CASSLIAGRVAFF.

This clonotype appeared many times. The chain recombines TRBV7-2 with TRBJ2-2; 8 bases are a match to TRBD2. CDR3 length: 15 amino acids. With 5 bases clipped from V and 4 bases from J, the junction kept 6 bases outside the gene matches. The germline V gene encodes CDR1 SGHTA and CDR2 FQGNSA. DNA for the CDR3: TGTGCCAGCAGCCCCGGGGGGGCGGGCACCGGGGAGCTGTTTTTT. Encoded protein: CASSPGGAGTGELFF.

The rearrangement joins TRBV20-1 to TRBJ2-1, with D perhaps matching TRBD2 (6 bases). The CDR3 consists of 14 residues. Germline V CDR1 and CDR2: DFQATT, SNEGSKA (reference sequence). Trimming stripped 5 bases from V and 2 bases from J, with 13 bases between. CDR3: CSALLLATYNEQFF. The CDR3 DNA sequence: TGCAGTGCTCTGCTTCTAGCGACCTACAATGAGCAGTTCTTC.

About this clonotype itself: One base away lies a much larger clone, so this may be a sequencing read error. CDR3 residues: CSVGDTFYNVQFF. CDR3 bases: TGCAGCGTTGGGGACACCTTTTACAATGTGCAGTTCTTC. The chain employs TRBV29-1 and TRBJ2-1; D possibly corresponds to TRBD1 (6 bases). From germline, CDR1 is SQVTM and CDR2 ANQGSEA. The CDR3 is 13 amino acids.

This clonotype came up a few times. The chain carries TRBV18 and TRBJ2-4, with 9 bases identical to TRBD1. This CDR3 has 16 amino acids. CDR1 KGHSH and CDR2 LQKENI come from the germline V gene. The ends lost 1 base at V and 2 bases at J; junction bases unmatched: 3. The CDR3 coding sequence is TGTGCCAGCTCACCACAGACAGGGGGAACCAAAAACATTCAGTACTTC. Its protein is CASSPQTGGTKNIQYF.